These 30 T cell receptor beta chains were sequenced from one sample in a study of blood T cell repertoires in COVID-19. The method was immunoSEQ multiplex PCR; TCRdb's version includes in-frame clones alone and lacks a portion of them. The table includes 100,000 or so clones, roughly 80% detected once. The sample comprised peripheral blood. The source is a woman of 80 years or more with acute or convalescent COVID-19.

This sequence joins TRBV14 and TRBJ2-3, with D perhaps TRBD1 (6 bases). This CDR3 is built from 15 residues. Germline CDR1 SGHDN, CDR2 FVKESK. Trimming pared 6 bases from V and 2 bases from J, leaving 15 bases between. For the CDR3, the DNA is TGTGCCAGCAGTCCTCGACAGGAGAACACAGATACGCAGTATTTT. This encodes CASSPRQENTDTQYF.

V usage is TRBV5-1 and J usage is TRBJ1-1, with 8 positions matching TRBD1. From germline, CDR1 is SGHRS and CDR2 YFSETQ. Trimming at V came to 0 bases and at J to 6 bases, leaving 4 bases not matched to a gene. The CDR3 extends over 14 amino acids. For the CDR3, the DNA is TGCGCCAGCAGCTTGGGACAGGGGAGCGCTGAAGCTTTCTTT. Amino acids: CASSLGQGSAEAFF.

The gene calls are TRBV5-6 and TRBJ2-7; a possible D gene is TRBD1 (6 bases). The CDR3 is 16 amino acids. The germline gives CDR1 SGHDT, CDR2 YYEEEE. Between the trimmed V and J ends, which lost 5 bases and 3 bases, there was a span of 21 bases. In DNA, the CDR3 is TGTGCCAGCAGTCCCTCCTACAGGGAGATACACTACGAGCAGTACGTC. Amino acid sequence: CASSPSYREIHYEQYV.

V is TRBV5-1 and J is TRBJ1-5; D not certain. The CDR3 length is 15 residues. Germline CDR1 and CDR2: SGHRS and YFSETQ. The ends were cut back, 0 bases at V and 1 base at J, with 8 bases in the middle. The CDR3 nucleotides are TGCGCCAGCAGCTTGGGTCCGTCGAGCAATCAGCCCCAGCATTTT. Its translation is CASSLGPSSNQPQHF.

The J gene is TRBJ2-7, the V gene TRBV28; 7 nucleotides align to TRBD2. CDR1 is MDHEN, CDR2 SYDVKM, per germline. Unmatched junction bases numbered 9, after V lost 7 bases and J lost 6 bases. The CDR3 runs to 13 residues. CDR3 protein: CASTSGPTGEQYF. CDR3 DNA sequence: TGTGCCAGCACTAGCGGACCTACGGGCGAGCAGTACTTC.

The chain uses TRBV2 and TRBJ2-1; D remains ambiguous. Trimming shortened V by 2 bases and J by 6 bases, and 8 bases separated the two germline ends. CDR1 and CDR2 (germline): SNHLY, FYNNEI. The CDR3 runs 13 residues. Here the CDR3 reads CASSEQAVNEQFF. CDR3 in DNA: TGTGCCAGCAGTGAACAGGCTGTCAATGAGCAGTTCTTC.

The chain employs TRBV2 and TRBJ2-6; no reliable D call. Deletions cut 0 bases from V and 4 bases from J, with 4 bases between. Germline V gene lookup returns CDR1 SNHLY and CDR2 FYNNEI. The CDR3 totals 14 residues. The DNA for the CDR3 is TGTGCCAGCAGTGAAGCCATCGGGGCCAACGTCCTGACTTTC. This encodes CASSEAIGANVLTF.

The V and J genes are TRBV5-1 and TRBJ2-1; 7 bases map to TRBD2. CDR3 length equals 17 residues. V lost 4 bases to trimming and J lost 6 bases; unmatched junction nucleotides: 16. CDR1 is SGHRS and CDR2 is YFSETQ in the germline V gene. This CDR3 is CASSPRSAGVTGNEQFF. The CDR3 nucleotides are TGCGCCAGCAGCCCCCGTTCGGCGGGAGTTACAGGCAATGAGCAGTTCTTC.

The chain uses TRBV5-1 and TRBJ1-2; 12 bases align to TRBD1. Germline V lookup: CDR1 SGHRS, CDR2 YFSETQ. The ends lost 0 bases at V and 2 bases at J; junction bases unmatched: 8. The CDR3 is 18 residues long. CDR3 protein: CASSLGSGTGGENYGYTF. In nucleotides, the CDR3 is TGCGCCAGCAGCTTGGGGTCCGGGACAGGGGGCGAAAACTATGGCTACACCTTC.

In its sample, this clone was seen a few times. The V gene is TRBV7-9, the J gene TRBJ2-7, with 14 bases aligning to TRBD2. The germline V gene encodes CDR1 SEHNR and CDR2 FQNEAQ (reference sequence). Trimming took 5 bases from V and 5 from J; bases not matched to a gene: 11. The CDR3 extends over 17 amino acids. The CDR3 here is CASSLGTSGSSGNEQYV. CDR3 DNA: TGTGCCAGCAGCCTCGGGACTAGCGGGAGTAGCGGGAACGAGCAGTACGTC.

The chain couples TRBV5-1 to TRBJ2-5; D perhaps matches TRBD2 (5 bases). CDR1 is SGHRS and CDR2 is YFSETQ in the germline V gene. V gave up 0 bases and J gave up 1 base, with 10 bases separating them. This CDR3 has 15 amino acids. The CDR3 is CASSLGAAIQETQYF. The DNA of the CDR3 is TGCGCCAGCAGCTTGGGAGCGGCGATCCAAGAGACCCAGTACTTC.

For the CDR3, the DNA is TGCAGCGCTCGCGAGAACACTGAAGCTTTCTTT. Translation gives CSARENTEAFF. The V call is TRBV29-1, the J call TRBJ1-1; D remains unclear. This CDR3 is built from 11 residues. Trimming removed 7 bases from V and 1 base from J, with 7 bases in between. Germline assignment: CDR1 SQVTM and CDR2 ANQGSEA. The full variable domain, rest sourced from reference TRBV29-1 and TRBJ1-1, is SAVISQKPSRDICQRGTSLTIQCQVDSQVTMMFWYRQQPGQSLTLIATANQGSEATYESGFVIDKFPISRPNLTFSTLTVSNMSPEDSSIYLCSARENTEAFFGQGTRLTVV.

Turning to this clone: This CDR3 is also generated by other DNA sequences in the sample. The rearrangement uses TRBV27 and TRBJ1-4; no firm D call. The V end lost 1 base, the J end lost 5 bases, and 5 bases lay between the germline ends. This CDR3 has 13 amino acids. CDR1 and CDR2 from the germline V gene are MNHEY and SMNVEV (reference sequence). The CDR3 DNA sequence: TGTGCCAGCAGTTTATGGCCAAATGAAAAACTGTTTTTT. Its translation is CASSLWPNEKLFF. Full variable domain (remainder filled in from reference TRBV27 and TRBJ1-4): EAQVTQNPRYLITVTGKKLTVTCSQNMNHEYMSWYRQDPGLGLRQIYYSMNVEVTDKGDVPEGYKVSRKEKRNFPLILESPSPNQTSLYFCASSLWPNEKLFFGSGTQLSVL.

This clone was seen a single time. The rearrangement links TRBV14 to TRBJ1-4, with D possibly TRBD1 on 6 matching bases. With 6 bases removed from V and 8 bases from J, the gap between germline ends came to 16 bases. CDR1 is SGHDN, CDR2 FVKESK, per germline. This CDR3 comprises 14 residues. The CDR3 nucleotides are TGTGCCAGCAGACCTACAGGGTATAGGGAAAAACTGTTTTTT. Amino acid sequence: CASRPTGYREKLFF.

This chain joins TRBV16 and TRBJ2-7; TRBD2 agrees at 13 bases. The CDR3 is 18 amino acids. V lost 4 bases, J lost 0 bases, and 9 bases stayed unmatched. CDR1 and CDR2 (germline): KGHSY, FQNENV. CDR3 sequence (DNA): TGTGCCAGCAGCCCCCTGCCGGGACTAGCGGGGAGCTCCTACGAGCAGTACTTC. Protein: CASSPLPGLAGSSYEQYF.

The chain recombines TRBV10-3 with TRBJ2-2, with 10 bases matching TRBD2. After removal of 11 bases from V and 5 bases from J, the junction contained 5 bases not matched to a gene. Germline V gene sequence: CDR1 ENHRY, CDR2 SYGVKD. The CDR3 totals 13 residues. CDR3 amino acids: CAHRTSGTGELFF. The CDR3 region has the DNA TGTGCCCATCGGACTAGCGGTACCGGGGAGCTGTTTTTT.

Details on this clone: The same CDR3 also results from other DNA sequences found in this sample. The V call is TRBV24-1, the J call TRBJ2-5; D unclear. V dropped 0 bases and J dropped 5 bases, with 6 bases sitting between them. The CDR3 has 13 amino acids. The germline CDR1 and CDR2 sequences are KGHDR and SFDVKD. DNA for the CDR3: TGTGCCACCAGTGATTTGCCCGGGGAGACCCAGTACTTC. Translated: CATSDLPGETQYF.

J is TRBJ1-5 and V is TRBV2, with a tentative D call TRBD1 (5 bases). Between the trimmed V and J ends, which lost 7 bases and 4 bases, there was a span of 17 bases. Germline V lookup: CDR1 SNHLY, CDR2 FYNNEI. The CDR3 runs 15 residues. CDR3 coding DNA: TGTGCCAGCAACGGGGGAGCAGACCCGAATCAGCCCCAGCATTTT. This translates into CASNGGADPNQPQHF. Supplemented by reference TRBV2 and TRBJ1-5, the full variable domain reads EPEVTQTPSHQVTQMGQEVILRCVPISNHLYFYWYRQILGQKVEFLVSFYNNEISEKSEIFDDQFSVERPDGSNFTLKIRSTKLEDSAMYFCASNGGADPNQPQHFGDGTRLSIL.

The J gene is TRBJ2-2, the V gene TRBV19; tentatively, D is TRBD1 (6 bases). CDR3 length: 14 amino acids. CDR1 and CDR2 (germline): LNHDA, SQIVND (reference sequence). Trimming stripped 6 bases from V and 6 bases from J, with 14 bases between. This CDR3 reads CASRGAVSAGELFF. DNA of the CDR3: TGTGCCAGTAGGGGGGCAGTAAGCGCCGGGGAGCTGTTTTTT.

The CDR3 DNA sequence: TGCGCCAGCAGCTTCGGACAGGGGGTCGCAAGTGAAAAACTGTTTTTT. Its protein product is CASSFGQGVASEKLFF. This chain links TRBV5-1 with TRBJ1-4; the match to TRBD1 covers 10 bases. CDR3 size: 16 residues. The trim removed 2 bases at V and 7 bases at J, leaving 8 bases unmatched. Germline values: CDR1 SGHRS, CDR2 YFSETQ.

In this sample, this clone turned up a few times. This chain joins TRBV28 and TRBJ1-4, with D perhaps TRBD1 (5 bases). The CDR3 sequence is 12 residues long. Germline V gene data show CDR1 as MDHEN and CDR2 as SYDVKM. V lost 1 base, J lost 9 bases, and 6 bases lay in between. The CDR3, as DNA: TGTGCCAGCAGTTTATCAGGGAAAAAACTGTTTTTT. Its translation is CASSLSGKKLFF.

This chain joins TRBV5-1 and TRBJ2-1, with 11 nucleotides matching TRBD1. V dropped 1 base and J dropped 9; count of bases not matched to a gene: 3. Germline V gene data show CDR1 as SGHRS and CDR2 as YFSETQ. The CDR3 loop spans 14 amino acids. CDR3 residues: CASSLPDRGLEQFF. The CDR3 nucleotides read TGCGCCAGCAGCTTGCCGGACAGGGGGCTTGAGCAGTTCTTC. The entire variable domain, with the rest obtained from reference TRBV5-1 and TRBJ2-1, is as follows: KAGVTQTPRYLIKTRGQQVTLSCSPISGHRSVSWYQQTPGQGLQFLFEYFSETQRNKGNFPGRFSGRQFSNSRSEMNVSTLELGDSALYLCASSLPDRGLEQFFGPGTRLTVL.

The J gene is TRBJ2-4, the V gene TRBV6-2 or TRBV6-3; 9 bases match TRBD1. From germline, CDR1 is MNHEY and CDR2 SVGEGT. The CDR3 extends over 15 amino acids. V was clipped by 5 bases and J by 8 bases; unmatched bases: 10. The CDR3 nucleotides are TGTGCCAGCAGTCCCAGGACAGGGGAGTGGGACATTCAGTACTTC. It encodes CASSPRTGEWDIQYF.

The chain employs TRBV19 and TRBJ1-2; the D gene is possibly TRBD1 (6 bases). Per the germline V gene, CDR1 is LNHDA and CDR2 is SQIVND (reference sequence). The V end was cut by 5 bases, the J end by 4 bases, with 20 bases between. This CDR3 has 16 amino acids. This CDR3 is CASSPRGDSIGYGYTF. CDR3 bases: TGTGCCAGTAGTCCCAGGGGAGACTCGATCGGCTATGGCTACACCTTC.

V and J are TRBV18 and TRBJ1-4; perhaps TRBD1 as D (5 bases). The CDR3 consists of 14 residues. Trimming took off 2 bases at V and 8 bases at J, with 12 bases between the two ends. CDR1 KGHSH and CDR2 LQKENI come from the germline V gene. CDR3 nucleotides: TGTGCCAGCTCACCATACGGGGGAGTCGAAAAACTGTTTTTT. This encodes CASSPYGGVEKLFF.

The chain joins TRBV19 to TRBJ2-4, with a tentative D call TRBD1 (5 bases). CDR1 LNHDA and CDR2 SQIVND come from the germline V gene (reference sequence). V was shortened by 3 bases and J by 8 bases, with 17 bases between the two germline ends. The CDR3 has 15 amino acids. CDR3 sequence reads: CASSIRRGGVDIQYF. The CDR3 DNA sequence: TGTGCCAGTAGTATTCGAAGGGGTGGGGTGGACATTCAGTACTTC.

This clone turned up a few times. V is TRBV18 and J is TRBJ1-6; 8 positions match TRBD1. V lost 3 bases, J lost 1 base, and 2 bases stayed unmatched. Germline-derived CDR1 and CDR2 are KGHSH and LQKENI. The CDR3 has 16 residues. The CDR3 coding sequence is TGTGCCAGCTCACCGACAGGGGCTTCCTATAATTCACCCCTCCACTTT. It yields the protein CASSPTGASYNSPLHF.

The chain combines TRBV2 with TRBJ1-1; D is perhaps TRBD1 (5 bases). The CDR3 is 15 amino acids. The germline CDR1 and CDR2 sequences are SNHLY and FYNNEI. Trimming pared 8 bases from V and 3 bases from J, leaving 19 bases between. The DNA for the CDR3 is TGTGCCAGCGGATTAAAGGAGGGGCAGGACACTGAAGCTTTCTTT. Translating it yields CASGLKEGQDTEAFF. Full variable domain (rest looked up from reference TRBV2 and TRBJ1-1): EPEVTQTPSHQVTQMGQEVILRCVPISNHLYFYWYRQILGQKVEFLVSFYNNEISEKSEIFDDQFSVERPDGSNFTLKIRSTKLEDSAMYFCASGLKEGQDTEAFFGQGTRLTVV.

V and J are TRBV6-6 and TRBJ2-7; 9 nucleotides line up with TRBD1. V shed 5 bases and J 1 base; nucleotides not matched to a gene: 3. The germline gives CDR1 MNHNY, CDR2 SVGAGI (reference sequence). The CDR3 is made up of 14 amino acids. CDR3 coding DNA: TGTGCCAGCAGTGTACAGGGGGCTTCCTACGAGCAGTACGTC. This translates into CASSVQGASYEQYV.

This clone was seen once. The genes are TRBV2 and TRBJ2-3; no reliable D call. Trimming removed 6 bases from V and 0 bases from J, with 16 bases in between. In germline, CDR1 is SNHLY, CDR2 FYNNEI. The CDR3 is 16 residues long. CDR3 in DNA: TGTGCCAGCAGAGTGAGCCTACTTACTAGCACAGATACGCAGTATTTT. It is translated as CASRVSLLTSTDTQYF.